The 27 T cell receptor beta chains below were found in one sample sequenced in a study of early T cells in non-severe SARS-CoV-2 infection. A single record per CDR3 protein comes from TCRdb applying MiXCR to the 5' RACE reads. Among tens of thousands of distinct CDR3 sequences listed, 2.5% to 3.5% were seen once. The specimen sequenced was whole blood. All receptors derive from an adult who was a healthcare worker with PCR-confirmed SARS-CoV-2 infection or an uninfected control (not recorded which).

The table lists this clonotype with many counts. The chain joins TRBV18 to TRBJ1-4; 7 nucleotides match TRBD1. The V gene's germline CDR1 is KGHSH and CDR2 LQKENI. Trimming took 4 bases from V and 0 from J; bases not matched to a gene: 8. This CDR3 has 17 residues. CDR3 loop: CASSRDRIPTTNEKLFF. In nucleotides, the CDR3 is TGTGCCAGCTCACGGGACAGAATACCTACAACTAATGAAAAACTGTTTTTT.

This clonotype was recorded at least ten times. This chain joins TRBV4-1 and TRBJ1-5, with D maybe TRBD1 (5 bases). V dropped 2 bases and J dropped 6 bases, with 11 bases sitting between them. The CDR3 loop spans 14 amino acids. CDR1 is MGHRA, CDR2 YSYEKL, per germline. The CDR3 loop reads CASSQRDGIQPQHF. Written as DNA, the CDR3 is TGCGCCAGCAGCCAACGGGACGGGATTCAGCCCCAGCATTTT.

The sample holds many counts of this clonotype. V and J are TRBV4-1 and TRBJ1-6; TRBD1 might be the D (5 bases). Germline V gives CDR1 MGHRA, CDR2 YSYEKL. The V gene lost 4 bases and the J gene lost 6 bases, with 10 bases spanning the gap. The CDR3 covers 14 residues. CDR3 sequence (DNA): TGCGCCAGCAGCCCACAGGAGGTTAATTCACCCCTCCACTTT. It codes for CASSPQEVNSPLHF.

This clonotype was seen repeatedly, ten times or more. The rearrangement joins TRBV27 to TRBJ2-1; TRBD1 is a possible D gene (5 bases). Trimming removed 6 bases at V and 5 bases at J, with 14 bases between. Germline V CDR1 and CDR2: MNHEY, SMNVEV (reference sequence). This CDR3 region has 14 residues. The CDR3 nucleotides read TGTGCCAGCAGCAGATATATCAGGGACAATGAGCAGTTCTTC. This sequence encodes CASSRYIRDNEQFF.

This clonotype was recorded many times. The rearrangement joins TRBV5-5 to TRBJ1-3, with a weak D call TRBD1 (6 bases). V gave up 2 bases and J gave up 2 bases, with 17 bases separating them. This CDR3 comprises 17 residues. Germline V lookup: CDR1 SGHKS, CDR2 YYEKEE (reference sequence). CDR3 in amino acids: CASSFRAGATTGNTIYF. DNA for the CDR3: TGTGCCAGCAGCTTCCGGGCAGGGGCTACTACTGGAAACACCATATATTTT.

This clonotype was seen repeatedly, ten times or more. The chain couples TRBV7-2 to TRBJ1-4, with a tentative D call TRBD1 (6 bases). The V and J ends lost 2 bases and 6 bases respectively, with 7 bases between them. The CDR3 covers 13 residues. Germline assignment: CDR1 SGHTA and CDR2 FQGNSA. The CDR3 bases are TGTGCCAGCAGCTTACAGGGGCATGAAAAACTGTTTTTT. It translates to CASSLQGHEKLFF.

This clonotype was observed many times. CDR3 sequence (DNA): TGTGCCAGCAGCTTAAGGCGGGGGGGCCAAGATACGCAGTATTTT. Protein sequence: CASSLRRGGQDTQYF. The chain joins TRBV7-3 to TRBJ2-3; 9 positions agree with TRBD2. The CDR3 length is 15 residues. V dropped 1 base and J dropped 5; count of bases not matched to a gene: 4. Germline values: CDR1 SGHTA, CDR2 FQGTGA.

This clonotype was recorded at least ten times. The chain recombines TRBV4-1 with TRBJ1-2, with 9 bases that match TRBD1. Germline lookup yields CDR1 MGHRA and CDR2 YSYEKL. The CDR3 runs 14 residues. The ends lost 4 bases at V and 8 bases at J; junction bases unmatched: 8. The CDR3 DNA reads TGCGCCAGCAGCCCGGACAGGGGTTTGGGAGGCTACACCTTC. Amino acids: CASSPDRGLGGYTF.

This clonotype came up many times. This chain connects TRBV6-1 to TRBJ1-1; a possible D gene is TRBD1 (5 bases). V shed 7 bases and J shed 1 base, with 13 bases lying between them. CDR3 length: 14 residues. From germline, CDR1 is MNHNS and CDR2 SASEGT. CDR3 DNA: TGTGCCAGCACCGGGGGTTGGTCGAACACTGAAGCTTTCTTT. Translated: CASTGGWSNTEAFF.

This clonotype was seen at least ten times. The chain recombines TRBV29-1 with TRBJ2-1; either TRBD1 or TRBD2 may supply D (5 bases each). Germline-derived CDR1 and CDR2 are SQVTM and ANQGSEA. V lost 5 bases and J 8 bases, leaving 13 bases between the germline ends. CDR3 length: 12 residues. CDR3 DNA sequence: TGCAGCGTTTTTGGGGGTGGCGATGAGCAGTTCTTC. Translating it yields CSVFGGGDEQFF.

This clonotype showed up many times. The chain is built from TRBV2 and TRBJ2-2; no clear D. This CDR3 has 17 residues. Between the trimmed V and J ends, which lost 6 bases and 1 base, there was a span of 18 bases. The germline CDR1 and CDR2 sequences are SNHLY and FYNNEI. In nucleotides, the CDR3 is TGTGCCAGCAGACCCCGCAAAGCCGGGTGGAACACCGGGGAGCTGTTTTTT. Its translation: CASRPRKAGWNTGELFF.

This clonotype was picked up many times. CDR3 nucleotides: TGTGCCAGCAGCACGGGGACGGTTAACTATGGCTACACCTTC. It specifies CASSTGTVNYGYTF. This chain links TRBV7-2 with TRBJ1-2, with D possibly being TRBD1 (5 bases). CDR1 and CDR2 (germline): SGHTA, FQGNSA. The CDR3 consists of 14 residues. With 5 bases removed from V and 1 base from J, the gap between germline ends came to 11 bases.

At least ten counts were recorded for this clonotype. The chain combines TRBV7-2 with TRBJ1-1; no definite D call. Trimming pared 4 bases from V and 5 bases from J, leaving 14 bases between. The CDR3 totals 14 residues. The V gene's germline CDR1 is SGHTA and CDR2 FQGNSA. DNA for the CDR3: TGTGCCAGCAGCTCAGCCCGCGCGGTAACTGAAGCTTTCTTT. It specifies CASSSARAVTEAFF.

This clonotype was counted ten times or more. V is TRBV19 and J is TRBJ1-5; D possibly corresponds to TRBD1 (5 bases). From germline, CDR1 is LNHDA and CDR2 SQIVND (reference sequence). The CDR3 is 15 residues long. V lost 1 base, J lost 1 base, and 8 bases lay in between. The CDR3 bases are TGTGCCAGTAGTATAGGGGGCGGAAGCAATCAGCCCCAGCATTTT. It codes for CASSIGGGSNQPQHF.

This clonotype appeared many times. The chain carries TRBV6-1 and TRBJ2-1, with a possible D match to TRBD2 (6 bases). Germline V gene data show CDR1 as MNHNS and CDR2 as SASEGT. Trimming took off 6 bases at V and 9 bases at J, with 15 bases between the two ends. There are 13 residues in the CDR3. CDR3 nucleotide sequence: TGTGCCAGCAGAATCGGGGGAGGCGGTGAGCAGTTCTTC. This translates into CASRIGGGGEQFF.

In DNA form, the CDR3 reads TGTGCCAGCAGCGAAACGGGACAGCCGAACACCGGGGAGCTGTTTTTT. Its protein product is CASSETGQPNTGELFF. The rearrangement links TRBV2 to TRBJ2-2, with TRBD1 matching over 7 bases. Germline trimming cut 6 bases from V and 0 bases from J; bases unmatched to any gene: 7. The CDR3 length is 16 residues. Per the germline V gene, CDR1 is SNHLY and CDR2 is FYNNEI.

This clonotype appeared many times. The chain has TRBV9 and TRBJ2-1, with 8 bases aligning to TRBD2. Germline CDR1 and CDR2: SGDLS and YYNGEE. Trimming removed 0 bases from V and 7 bases from J; junction bases left unmatched: 6. This CDR3 contains 15 residues. The CDR3 nucleotides read TGTGCCAGCAGCGTAGGAGCGGGGGCCAGAAATGAGCAGTTCTTC. Translated: CASSVGAGARNEQFF.

This clonotype appeared many times. The CDR3 is CSAVDGGRTEAFF. Written as DNA, the CDR3 is TGCAGTGCGGTCGACGGGGGTCGAACTGAAGCTTTCTTT. This chain links TRBV20-1 with TRBJ1-1; TRBD1 is a possible D gene (5 bases). The CDR3 consists of 13 residues. The V end was cut by 6 bases, the J end by 5 bases, with 16 bases between. Germline CDR1 is DFQATT and CDR2 is SNEGSKA (reference sequence).

This clonotype appeared many times. CDR3 nucleotides: TGTGCCAGCAGCAAAGTTGCTAGCGGGGACTCCTACGAGCAGTACGTC. This sequence encodes CASSKVASGDSYEQYV. The chain is built from TRBV21-1 and TRBJ2-7; TRBD2, as called in the table, went unchecked against the DNA. TRBV21-1 is designated a pseudogene. CDR3 size: 16 residues.

This clonotype has at least ten counts. The chain links TRBV6-6 to TRBJ2-5; D not resolved. V was trimmed by 2 bases and J by 3 bases, leaving 1 base between them. The CDR3 totals 11 residues. CDR1 is MNHNY and CDR2 is SVGAGI in the germline V gene (reference sequence). CDR3 nucleotide sequence: TGTGCCAGCAGTTACAAAGAGACCCAGTACTTC. Translation: CASSYKETQYF.

This clonotype showed up many times. The chain is built from TRBV4-1 and TRBJ2-7; D not certain. The CDR3 contains 13 residues. Germline V gene lookup returns CDR1 MGHRA and CDR2 YSYEKL. Trimming pared 4 bases from V and 7 bases from J, leaving 14 bases between. The CDR3 nucleotides are TGCGCCAGCAGCCTTCTCATCGACCGGGAGCAGTACGTC. Encoded protein: CASSLLIDREQYV.

This clonotype was picked up many times. The rearrangement joins TRBV12-3 or TRBV12-4 to TRBJ1-6; no clear D gene. The CDR3 sequence is 19 residues long. Trimming stripped 2 bases from V and 0 bases from J, with 17 bases between. The CDR3, as DNA: TGTGCCAGCAGTTTATCGGGTATAGGGCTGGGCTCCTATAATTCACCCCTCCACTTT. Translating it yields CASSLSGIGLGSYNSPLHF.

The table lists this clonotype with many counts. V and J are TRBV5-1 and TRBJ1-1; no reliable D call. This CDR3 is 14 amino acids long. Deletions cut 5 bases from V and 4 bases from J, with 15 bases between. Germline V gene data show CDR1 as SGHRS and CDR2 as YFSETQ. The CDR3 here is CASSPPSAGTEAFF. The DNA for the CDR3 is TGCGCCAGCAGTCCTCCCAGCGCCGGCACTGAAGCTTTCTTT.

This clonotype is judged medium-sized (0.01 to 0.1%). The rearrangement links TRBV5-8 to TRBJ1-2; the match to TRBD1 covers 7 bases. V trimming: 2 bases; J trimming: 4 bases; junction bases outside the gene matches: 8. This CDR3 is 15 amino acids long. CDR1 and CDR2 (germline): SGHTS, YDEGEE. CDR3 sequence reads: CASSFWDSLAYGYTF. The CDR3 DNA reads as TGTGCCAGCAGCTTTTGGGACAGTTTGGCCTATGGCTACACCTTC. The full variable domain, its missing parts supplied by reference TRBV5-8 and TRBJ1-2, is EAGVTQSPTHLIKTRGQQATLRCSPISGHTSVYWYQQALGLGLQFLLWYDEGEERNRGNFPPRFSGRQFPNYSSELNVNALELEDSALYLCASSFWDSLAYGYTFGSGTRLTVV.

In its sample, this clonotype was seen many times. The chain is built from TRBV7-3 and TRBJ2-3; no definite D call. V lost 5 bases, J lost 2 bases, and 11 bases lay in between. This CDR3 comprises 14 residues. CDR1 is SGHTA, CDR2 FQGTGA, per germline. In DNA, the CDR3 is TGTGCCAGCAGCACACATCCTGCCACAGATACGCAGTATTTT. Its translation: CASSTHPATDTQYF. Drawing the rest from reference TRBV7-3 and TRBJ2-3, the complete variable domain is GAGVSQTPSNKVTEKGKYVELRCDPISGHTALYWYRQSLGQGPEFLIYFQGTGAADDSGLPNDRFFAVRPEGSVSTLKIQRTERGDSAVYLCASSTHPATDTQYFGPGTRLTVL.

The genes are TRBV3-1 and TRBJ2-7; D is perhaps TRBD2 (5 bases). This CDR3 comprises 12 residues. Germline V CDR1 and CDR2: LGHDT, YNNKEL (reference sequence). The germline V and J ends were trimmed by 1 base and 6 bases, with 7 bases remaining between them. CDR3 in amino acids: CASSQGAGEQYV. In nucleotides, the CDR3 is TGTGCCAGCAGCCAAGGGGCGGGCGAGCAGTACGTC.

This clonotype was picked up many times. The chain combines TRBV7-9 with TRBJ1-1; D is unclear. Per the germline V gene, CDR1 is SEHNR and CDR2 is FQNEAQ (reference sequence). V dropped 7 bases and J dropped 3 bases, with 12 bases sitting between them. This CDR3 is 13 amino acids long. CDR3 protein: CASTGTRDTEAFF. CDR3 nucleotides: TGTGCCAGCACCGGTACGAGGGACACTGAAGCTTTCTTT.